The rows below give T cell receptor beta chains drawn from one sample of a study of blood T cell repertoires in COVID-19. Clones were sequenced by immunoSEQ multiplex PCR, and TCRdb holds only the in-frame ones, with some missing. The sample holds 200,000 or so clones, approximately 85% seen once. The sample was peripheral blood. All receptors derive from a human donor with active or convalescent COVID-19. The donor label of this sample is uncertain. CDR3s include the opening cysteine and the closing phenylalanine or tryptophan. Each record gives: V gene, J gene, clone size, D gene, CDR3 protein, CDR3 DNA. D genes are given only for firm matches. Clone size appears in some rows only: once, few, many, or a class for an expanded clone.

TRBV11-2	TRBJ2-7	NA	TRBD2	CASSTGLAGGEQYF	TGTGCCAGCAGCACTGGACTAGCGGGAGGCGAGCAGTACTTC
TRBV5-3	TRBJ2-6	NA	NA	CARSLYRTLSGANVLTF	TGTGCCAGAAGCTTGTACAGAACACTCTCTGGGGCCAACGTCCTGACTTTC
TRBV5-1	TRBJ2-1	NA	TRBD2	CASNLDGGGPLNEQFF	TGCGCCAGCAATTTGGACGGGGGAGGGCCTCTCAATGAGCAGTTCTTC
TRBV7-9	TRBJ2-5	NA	NA	CASSLGGSKETQYF	TGTGCCAGCAGCTTGGGGGGTTCCAAAGAGACCCAGTACTTC
TRBV7-2	TRBJ2-1	NA	TRBD2	CASSSTSQYNEQFF	TGTGCCAGCAGCTCGACTAGCCAGTACAATGAGCAGTTCTTC
TRBV19	TRBJ2-3	NA	TRBD1	CASMPLGQGAIDTQYF	TGTGCCAGTATGCCCCTGGGACAGGGGGCTATAGATACGCAGTATTTT
TRBV5-4	TRBJ2-1	once	TRBD1	CASNGDSHNEQFF	TGTGCCAGCAATGGGGACAGCCACAATGAGCAGTTCTTC
TRBV24-1	TRBJ2-1	NA	TRBD2	CATSKPLAGGYNEQFF	TGTGCCACCAGTAAACCCCTAGCGGGAGGCTACAATGAGCAGTTCTTC
TRBV7-7	TRBJ2-2	once	TRBD1	CASSPGLGQGKTGELFF	TGTGCCAGCAGCCCAGGGTTGGGACAGGGAAAGACCGGGGAGCTGTTTTTT
TRBV5-6	TRBJ2-7	NA	NA	CASSLGSSYEQYF	TGTGCCAGCAGCTTGGGCAGCTCCTACGAGCAGTACTTC
TRBV7-2	TRBJ2-4	NA	TRBD1	CASSFQGVSPNIQYF	TGTGCCAGCAGCTTCCAGGGGGTGTCTCCAAACATTCAGTACTTC
TRBV7-7	TRBJ2-1	NA	TRBD2	CASSRGAGGVNEQFF	TGTGCTAGCAGCCGCGGAGCGGGAGGTGTGAATGAGCAGTTCTTC
TRBV18	TRBJ2-3	once	TRBD2	CASSATSGGTDTQYF	TGTGCCAGCTCAGCCACTAGCGGGGGCACAGATACGCAGTATTTT
TRBV10-3	TRBJ2-1	NA	NA	CAISELHYNEQFF	TGTGCCATCAGTGAATTACATTACAATGAGCAGTTCTTC
TRBV9	TRBJ2-3	few	NA	CASSVRQVTDTQYF	TGTGCCAGCAGCGTGCGACAGGTCACAGATACGCAGTATTTT
TRBV6-5	TRBJ2-1	NA	NA	CASVGGFQDEQFF	TGTGCCAGCGTAGGGGGTTTTCAGGATGAGCAGTTCTTC
TRBV7-2	TRBJ1-1	NA	NA	CASSLSGGGEAFF	TGTGCCAGCAGCTTATCCGGGGGTGGTGAAGCTTTCTTT
TRBV20-1	TRBJ2-5	NA	NA	CSARAETQYF	TGCAGTGCCAGAGCGGAGACCCAGTACTTC
TRBV10-3	TRBJ1-5	NA	NA	CATQGSNQPQHF	TGTGCCACACAGGGTAGCAATCAGCCCCAGCATTTT
TRBV11-3	TRBJ1-6	NA	NA	CASSLSGRRDNSPLHF	TGTGCCAGCAGCTTGTCCGGGCGGCGGGATAATTCACCCCTCCACTTT
TRBV11-2	TRBJ1-5	NA	NA	CASSDRTALQPQHF	TGTGCCAGCAGCGATAGGACAGCCCTACAGCCCCAGCATTTT
TRBV6-5	TRBJ2-2	NA	TRBD1	CASSYSGQGGTGELFF	TGTGCCAGCAGTTACAGTGGACAGGGGGGGACCGGGGAGCTGTTTTTT
TRBV19	TRBJ2-1	NA	NA	CASYDVARGGEQFF	TGTGCCAGTTATGATGTGGCCCGAGGCGGTGAGCAGTTCTTC
TRBV4-3	TRBJ2-1	NA	NA	CASSQDGGSSYNEQFF	TGCGCCAGCAGCCAAGATGGAGGGAGCTCCTACAATGAGCAGTTCTTC
TRBV11-2	TRBJ2-7	few	NA	CASSLGFGAGAASYEQYF	TGTGCCAGCAGCTTAGGGTTCGGGGCAGGGGCTGCATCCTACGAGCAGTACTTC
TRBV19	TRBJ2-1	many	TRBD2	CASVAGDPYNEQFF	TGTGCCAGTGTGGCGGGAGACCCCTACAATGAGCAGTTCTTC
TRBV28	TRBJ2-7	NA	TRBD1	CASSTTGTDPYEQYF	TGTGCCAGCAGTACCACCGGGACAGACCCTTACGAGCAGTACTTC
TRBV19	TRBJ2-6	NA	NA	CASKGDSGANVLTF	TGTGCCAGTAAAGGGGACTCTGGGGCCAACGTCCTGACTTTC
TRBV7-6	TRBJ2-1	NA	TRBD1	CASSSGQGATFEQFF	TGTGCCAGCAGCTCGGGACAGGGGGCTACGTTTGAGCAGTTCTTC
TRBV7-9	TRBJ1-1	NA	NA	CASSLGRGVAEAFF	TGTGCCAGCAGCTTAGGCCGCGGGGTGGCTGAAGCTTTCTTT
TRBV5-6	TRBJ1-6	NA	NA	CASSFREALHF	TGTGCCAGCAGCTTCCGGGAGGCCCTCCACTTT
TRBV11-2	TRBJ1-5	NA	NA	CASSADRINNQPQHF	TGTGCCAGCAGCGCTGACAGAATTAACAATCAGCCCCAGCATTTT
TRBV2	TRBJ2-7	NA	TRBD1	CASHPGTGQGAF	TGTGCCAGCCACCCGGGCACAGGACAGGGGGCCTTC